The sequence of this T cell receptor beta chain was determined in a study of T cells in Graves' hyperthyroidism and ophthalmopathy. Whole-study findings and limits: Stable hyperthyroidism was separated from ophthalmopathy by a model based on 13 V-J features. Blood also showed most of the thyroid clonotypes that were expanded above 0.001.

This clonotype came up many times. Its antigen is undetermined. Using RNA transcripts as the source, TCR beta CDR3 regions were amplified. Researchers ran a first-round RT-PCR on the TCR CDR3 using the HTBI primer set. One entry per CDR3 protein, called by TCRdb with MiXCR from the multiplex PCR reads. The repertoire has around 720,000 distinct CDR3 sequences, roughly a third of them found once; the top ten carry roughly 31%. Using more than 8 ml of fresh peripheral blood, PBMCs were prepared. The CDR3 is 14 amino acids. Germline assignment: CDR1 SNHLY and CDR2 FYNNEI. V lost 6 bases to trimming and J lost 1 base, with 12 bases between them.

The specimen sequenced was blood. This clonotype was sampled from a woman aged 40-49 years with Graves' hyperthyroidism. V and J are TRBV2 and TRBJ1-1; D is uncertain. The CDR3 loop is CASRGWGANTEAFF. Here the CDR3 DNA reads TGTGCCAGCAGGGGATGGGGAGCGAACACTGAAGCTTTCTTT.